This TCR beta chain was recovered during a study of blood T cell repertoires in COVID-19. Study as a whole: Specimens from acute and convalescent COVID-19 originated in the United States, Italy and Spain. Nucleic acid was either cDNA or gDNA, and it came from T cells, B-cell-depleted T cells, or PBMCs.

Authors' methods: Reference gene primer amplification yielded estimated nucleated cell counts. Assay: immunoSEQ multiplex PCR; the TCRdb copy retains only in-frame clones and omits some. The V and J calls and the clone size are those of that table, but D and trimming were determined from the DNA. The sample has tens of thousands of clones, around nine tenths seen once. This CDR3 is built from 16 residues. The V and J ends lost 0 bases and 0 bases respectively, with 10 bases between them. Germline CDR1 MGHRA, CDR2 YSYEKL. This chain connects TRBV4-1 to TRBJ2-3; D ambiguous. The source of this sequence is an older woman with acute or convalescent COVID-19. The specimen was peripheral blood. DNA of the CDR3: TGCGCCAGCAGCCAAGACCGGGTTCAGAGCACAGATACGCAGTATTTT. As protein: CASSQDRVQSTDTQYF.